These 14 T cell receptor beta chains share one sample of origin, sequenced in a study of blood T cell repertoires in COVID-19. Libraries were prepared by immunoSEQ multiplex PCR; TCRdb keeps only in-frame clonotypes and omits some of them. The sample lists 250,000 or so clones, around 89% occurring once. The sequenced sample was PBMCs or T cells enriched from blood (not recorded which). The receptor source for this set is a man aged 35 to 55 who had recovered from COVID-19.

Comments on this clone: This specimen includes other DNA sequences encoding the same CDR3. The rearrangement links TRBV2 to TRBJ2-3; 9 bases are shared with TRBD1. The junction had 0 bases not matched to a gene; V was cut back by 4 bases and J by 1 base. CDR1 and CDR2 from the germline V gene are SNHLY and FYNNEI. CDR3 length: 14 amino acids. In nucleotides, the CDR3 is TGTGCCAGCAGTGGGACAGGGGGCACAGATACGCAGTATTTT. Amino acid sequence: CASSGTGGTDTQYF.

J is TRBJ2-3 and V is TRBV5-6; 7 bases match TRBD2. CDR3 length: 15 amino acids. The V gene's germline CDR1 is SGHDT and CDR2 YYEEEE. V shed 4 bases and J 1 base; nucleotides not matched to a gene: 6. CDR3 sequence: CASSPVAGGTDTQYF. The CDR3 region has the DNA TGTGCCAGCAGCCCGGTAGCGGGTGGCACAGATACGCAGTATTTT.

This chain connects TRBV21-1 to TRBJ1-5; TRBD1 was called by the table and not checked on the DNA. TRBV21-1 is a recognized pseudogene. The CDR3 length is 19 residues. The CDR3 is CASSKRGRHSDRNNQPQHF. The CDR3 bases are TGTGCCAGCAGCAAAAGGGGGCGGCACTCAGACAGAAACAATCAGCCCCAGCATTTT.

The chain employs TRBV29-1 and TRBJ2-7; D might be TRBD1 (6 bases). Germline CDR1 SQVTM, CDR2 ANQGSEA. The CDR3 loop spans 12 amino acids. The V end was cut by 6 bases, the J end by 3 bases, with 12 bases between. The chain's CDR3 is CSVGDKDYEQYF. CDR3 DNA: TGCAGCGTGGGGGACAAAGACTACGAGCAGTACTTC.

The rearrangement joins TRBV28 to TRBJ2-7, with TRBD2 matching over 9 bases. Losses at the gene ends were 5 bases for V and 6 bases for J; bases not matched to a gene: 2. CDR3 length equals 12 residues. The germline CDR1 and CDR2 sequences are MDHEN and SYDVKM. CDR3 protein: CASSQREVEQYF. The CDR3 DNA is TGTGCCAGCAGTCAGCGGGAGGTCGAGCAGTACTTC.

This chain uses TRBV7-3 with TRBJ2-1; a weak D match, TRBD2 (5 bases). Germline V gives CDR1 SGHTA, CDR2 FQGTGA. Trimming left V 2 bases short and J 6 bases short, with 11 bases between. This CDR3 has 14 residues. The CDR3 coding sequence is TGTGCCAGCAGCTTACAGCTAGCATCCAATGAGCAGTTCTTC. Its translation is CASSLQLASNEQFF.

The chain employs TRBV4-1 and TRBJ1-1, with D unresolved. The V gene lost 1 base and the J gene lost 1 base, with 16 bases spanning the gap. Germline CDR1 MGHRA, CDR2 YSYEKL. This CDR3 is built from 17 residues. CDR3 residues: CASSQGWREPQNTEAFF. In DNA, the CDR3 is TGCGCCAGCAGCCAAGGTTGGAGGGAGCCACAGAACACTGAAGCTTTCTTT.

CDR3 amino acids: CASSSPGGAGETQYF. CDR3 in DNA: TGTGCCAGCAGCTCCCCAGGGGGCGCGGGAGAGACCCAGTACTTC. This chain joins TRBV3-1 (or the pseudogene TRBV3-2) and TRBJ2-5; 8 bases are shared with TRBD1. The trim removed 5 bases at V and 4 bases at J, leaving 9 bases unmatched. There are 15 residues in the CDR3. Germline-derived CDR1 and CDR2 are LGHDT and YNNKEL (reference sequence).

The rearrangement links TRBV7-2 to TRBJ2-1; no clear D gene. The germline V and J ends were trimmed by 1 base and 8 bases, with 15 bases remaining between them. Germline assignment: CDR1 SGHTA and CDR2 FQGNSA. CDR3 length: 15 amino acids. The CDR3 bases are TGTGCCAGCAGCTTAGAGCAAGGTTTGGGCGATGAGCAGTTCTTC. Amino acids: CASSLEQGLGDEQFF.

The V gene is TRBV7-3, the J gene TRBJ2-3, with 12 bases that match TRBD2. With V trimmed by 5 bases and J by 1 base, 16 bases remained unmatched. The CDR3 runs to 20 residues. Germline V gene sequence: CDR1 SGHTA, CDR2 FQGTGA. CDR3 in DNA: TGTGCCAGCAGCCGCCTGGGGCTAGCGGGAGGGTCCAGTGGCACAGATACGCAGTATTTT. As protein: CASSRLGLAGGSSGTDTQYF.

The genes are TRBV9 and TRBJ2-2; D uncertain. V was shortened by 2 bases and J by 8 bases, with 10 bases between the two germline ends. The CDR3 is 13 amino acids. Germline CDR1 SGDLS, CDR2 YYNGEE. The CDR3 nucleotides are TGTGCCAGCAGCGTGGCCGGGTGGGGGGAGCTGTTTTTT. Amino acids: CASSVAGWGELFF.

The chain employs TRBV5-6 and TRBJ2-7, with 10 bases matching TRBD1. CDR1 and CDR2 from the germline V gene are SGHDT and YYEEEE. Unmatched junction bases numbered 5, after V lost 3 bases and J lost 5 bases. CDR3 size: 14 residues. The CDR3 DNA reads as TGTGCCAGCAGCTGGGGACAGGGGTCTCACGAGCAGTACTTC. This translates into CASSWGQGSHEQYF.

Only a few counts were recorded for this clone. The V gene is TRBV7-6, the J gene TRBJ2-5; D ambiguous. CDR3 length: 14 residues. The germline V gene has CDR1 SGHVS and CDR2 FNYEAQ. The V gene lost 1 base and the J gene lost 4 bases, with 10 bases spanning the gap. The CDR3 loop is CASSLGPARETQYF. As DNA, the CDR3 is TGTGCCAGCAGCTTAGGTCCCGCGCGAGAGACCCAGTACTTC.

As for this clone: Other DNA sequences in the sample encode the same CDR3. V is TRBV15 and J is TRBJ2-7; D is perhaps TRBD2 (6 bases). This CDR3 spans 14 amino acids. The V end was cut by 0 bases, the J end by 2 bases, with 8 bases between. The germline CDR1 and CDR2 sequences are LNHNV and YYDKDF (reference sequence). The CDR3 reads CATSRDRGTYEQYF. The DNA of the CDR3 is TGTGCCACCAGCAGAGATCGGGGGACCTACGAGCAGTACTTC.